This T cell receptor (beta chain) was retrieved from a study of tumor and adjacent non-tumor tissue in lung cancer. Study-wide findings and caveats: Tumor TCR diversity, when higher, was linked to shorter survival. Significantly higher TCR diversity was found in tumor than normal lung. Normal lung showed higher cumulative top 100 clone frequency than tumor.

TCRbeta libraries were built with three rounds of nested PCR, modified from ARM-PCR. Each CDR3 protein is one row after TCRdb ran MiXCR on the multiplex PCR reads. The repertoire holds fewer than 150,000 distinct CDR3 sequences, with about 71% as singletons. The CDR3 length is 14 residues. V lost 4 bases and J 0 bases, leaving 9 bases between the germline ends. Looked up from germline, CDR1 is MNHNS and CDR2 is SASEGT. This sample's RNA came from whole unsorted tissue. Donors were chemotherapy-naive, newly diagnosed lung cancer surgical patients in China, August–late 2014. This clonotype appeared a few times. Antigen specificity is unknown.

The specimen was lung tumor tissue. The chain couples TRBV6-1 to TRBJ1-1; unclear D gene. The TCR originated in a man aged 55 to 70 with small cell lung cancer. In nucleotides, the CDR3 is TGTGCCAGCAGTGTTCAAAGGATGAACACTGAAGCTTTCTTT. Residues: CASSVQRMNTEAFF.